This TCR beta chain was documented in a study of patients and donors after allogeneic stem cell transplantation. CDR1 and CDR2 from the germline V gene are LGHDT and YNNKEL (reference sequence). The CDR3 is 19 amino acids. V trimming: 0 bases; J trimming: 3 bases; junction bases outside the gene matches: 10. TCRdb re-called the RT-PCR reads through MiXCR, storing one row per CDR3 protein. The sample lists about 150,000 distinct CDR3 sequences; approximately 24% were seen once. The sample consisted of blood, either unsorted or a sorted T cell fraction (not recorded which). The clonotype originates from a human donor who was either an allogeneic HSCT recipient or a stem cell or donor lymphocyte infusion donor (not recorded which). It is not recorded whose cells these are; they may come from a transplant donor. This rearrangement joins TRBV3-1 to TRBJ2-1; TRBD2 aligns across 11 bases. CDR3 coding DNA: TGTGCCAGCAGCCAAGAGGCTAGCGGGGGGCTCAACAGCTACAATGAGCAGTTCTTC. This translates into CASSQEASGGLNSYNEQFF.